Listed here are 30 T cell receptor beta chains from one sample, sequenced in a study of blood T cell repertoires in COVID-19. The method was immunoSEQ multiplex PCR; TCRdb's version includes in-frame clones alone and lacks a portion of them. The data hold some 290,000 clones, with roughly 79% observed a single time. The material sequenced was peripheral blood. The receptor source for this set is an older woman with active or convalescent COVID-19.

The chain links TRBV7-2 to TRBJ2-7, with 9 bases aligning to TRBD2. This CDR3 is 14 amino acids long. Unmatched junction bases numbered 10, after V lost 8 bases and J lost 5 bases. Per germline, CDR1 SGHTA and CDR2 FQGNSA. In DNA form, the CDR3 reads TGTGCCAGCGGGCGGGGGGGCCAGGTAAACGAGCAGTACTTC. Translation: CASGRGGQVNEQYF.

This sequence joins TRBV5-1 and TRBJ2-3; D might be TRBD1 (5 bases). The germline CDR1 and CDR2 sequences are SGHRS and YFSETQ. V was pared by 0 bases and J by 2 bases, with 13 bases between. The CDR3 is 16 residues long. CDR3 sequence reads: CASSLETGADTDTQYF. In DNA, the CDR3 is TGCGCCAGCAGCTTGGAAACAGGTGCAGACACAGATACGCAGTATTTT.

This sequence joins TRBV6-5 and TRBJ1-2, with a weak D call TRBD1 (5 bases). Germline-derived CDR1 and CDR2 are MNHEY and SVGAGI. V lost 5 bases, J lost 7 bases, and 11 bases lay in between. The CDR3 loop spans 12 amino acids. The CDR3 DNA sequence: TGTGCCAGCAGTCCAGGGACTGTTGGCTACACCTTC. Translating it yields CASSPGTVGYTF.

This chain joins TRBV10-3 and TRBJ1-4; 8 bases match TRBD1. CDR1 is ENHRY, CDR2 SYGVKD, per germline. CDR3 size: 16 residues. V was clipped by 2 bases and J by 4 bases; unmatched bases: 6. Here the CDR3 DNA reads TGTGCCATCAGTGAGCCCACAGGGGGAGTTAATGAAAAACTGTTTTTT. Its translation is CAISEPTGGVNEKLFF.

This clone came up a few times. This chain links TRBV5-6 with TRBJ1-1, with D unclear. V lost 1 base and J lost 8, with 6 bases in between. The length of the CDR3 is 11 residues. CDR1 and CDR2 (germline): SGHDT, YYEEEE. CDR3 bases: TGTGCCAGCAGCTTGCTACGGGAAGCTTTCTTT. Protein: CASSLLREAFF.

This sequence joins TRBV6-1 and TRBJ1-5; D possibly corresponds to TRBD1 (5 bases). The V gene's germline CDR1 is MNHNS and CDR2 SASEGT. Trimming cost V 4 bases and J 1 base, with 20 bases left between them. The CDR3 loop spans 18 amino acids. The CDR3 loop is CASSARQGGERSNQPQHF. The CDR3 DNA is TGTGCCAGCAGTGCCCGCCAGGGCGGGGAGAGAAGCAATCAGCCCCAGCATTTT.

The rearrangement uses TRBV7-9 and TRBJ2-7, with 8 nucleotides matching TRBD1. In germline, CDR1 is SEHNR, CDR2 FQNEAQ (reference sequence). The CDR3 extends over 13 amino acids. V gave up 5 bases and J gave up 3 bases; unmatched junction bases: 3. CDR3 amino acids: CASSPDRVYEQYF. CDR3 coding DNA: TGTGCCAGCAGCCCGGACAGGGTCTACGAGCAGTACTTC.

This clone was counted only a few times. The genes are TRBV12-3 or TRBV12-4 and TRBJ2-3, with TRBD2 matching over 7 bases. The CDR3 has 12 residues. Trimming at V came to 2 bases and at J to 10 bases, leaving 3 bases not matched to a gene. CDR3: CASSLSGRSQYF. The CDR3 DNA follows: TGTGCCAGCAGTTTATCCGGGAGGTCGCAGTATTTT.

The V call is TRBV28, the J call TRBJ1-2, with 8 bases aligning to TRBD1. Germline values: CDR1 MDHEN, CDR2 SYDVKM. J gave up 4 bases and V 5 bases, and 6 bases lay outside the gene matches. This CDR3 is built from 14 residues. DNA for the CDR3: TGTGCCAGCAGTCCGACAGGGGTTGGCTATGGCTACACCTTC. Protein: CASSPTGVGYGYTF.

This clone was picked up a small number of times. The gene calls are TRBV7-2 and TRBJ1-4; TRBD1 matches at 8 bases. The germline gives CDR1 SGHTA, CDR2 FQGNSA. The CDR3 consists of 16 residues. V dropped 2 bases and J dropped 6; count of bases not matched to a gene: 8. Here the CDR3 reads CASSLSGTGGYEKLFF. CDR3 nucleotide sequence: TGTGCCAGCAGCTTAAGCGGAACAGGGGGTTATGAAAAACTGTTTTTT.

J is TRBJ2-6 and V is TRBV7-9, with D maybe TRBD2 (6 bases). V was cut by 3 bases and J by 0 bases, with 9 bases left in between. This CDR3 has 16 amino acids. Germline V gene sequence: CDR1 SEHNR, CDR2 FQNEAQ (reference sequence). The CDR3 nucleotides read TGTGCCAGCAGCTTTCAGGACTACTCTGGGGCCAACGTCCTGACTTTC. It specifies CASSFQDYSGANVLTF. Full variable domain (remainder filled in from reference TRBV7-9 and TRBJ2-6): DTGVSQNPRHKITKRGQNVTFRCDPISEHNRLYWYRQTLGQGPEFLTYFQNEAQLEKSRLLSDRFSAERPKGSFSTLEIQRTEQGDSAMYLCASSFQDYSGANVLTFGAGSRLTVL.

The chain combines TRBV6-1 with TRBJ1-2; D unresolved. The CDR3 consists of 16 residues. V shed 3 bases and J shed 4 bases, with 18 bases lying between them. The germline gives CDR1 MNHNS, CDR2 SASEGT. DNA for the CDR3: TGTGCCAGCAGTGATACCCTTTTCGTGCGATCCTATGGCTACACCTTC. Translation gives CASSDTLFVRSYGYTF.

The rearrangement uses TRBV7-6 and TRBJ2-7, with D possibly matching TRBD1 (6 bases). Germline V lookup: CDR1 SGHVS, CDR2 FNYEAQ. Trimming stripped 0 bases from V and 7 bases from J, with 16 bases between. The CDR3 is 15 residues long. The CDR3 is CASSLASQGTFEQYF. The CDR3 DNA is TGTGCCAGCAGCTTAGCGTCGCAGGGGACGTTTGAGCAGTACTTC.

The genes are TRBV7-9 and TRBJ1-2, with TRBD1 matching 10 bases. The J segment lost 6 bases and the V segment lost 7 bases, leaving 14 bases of the junction unmatched. The CDR3 runs to 16 residues. Germline lookup yields CDR1 SEHNR and CDR2 FQNEAQ (reference sequence). CDR3 residues: CASTPSGTGDIHGYTF. As DNA, the CDR3 is TGTGCCAGCACCCCCTCCGGGACAGGGGACATCCATGGCTACACCTTC.

The CDR3 sequence: CATSDSTGVPDTQYF. The CDR3 DNA is TGTGCCACCAGTGACTCAACAGGGGTCCCAGATACGCAGTATTTT. The gene calls are TRBV24-1 and TRBJ2-3, with 7 bases fitting TRBD1. Germline V lookup: CDR1 KGHDR, CDR2 SFDVKD. The CDR3 is 15 residues long. V lost 4 bases, J lost 4 bases, and 7 bases stayed unmatched.

V gene TRBV2 combines with J gene TRBJ1-2, with 9 bases matching TRBD1. V shed 4 bases, J shed 5 bases, and the junction held 5 bases outside the gene matches. CDR1 and CDR2 (germline): SNHLY, FYNNEI. The length of the CDR3 is 14 residues. The CDR3, as DNA: TGTGCCAGCAGTGGCCTACAGGGGGCGTATGGCTACACCTTC. Encoded protein: CASSGLQGAYGYTF.

In its sample, this clone ranks as medium-sized (0.01 to 0.1%). This chain connects TRBV30 to TRBJ2-1; weak D call: TRBD2 (5 bases). The CDR3 contains 13 residues. Germline CDR1 is GTSNPN and CDR2 is SVGIG (reference sequence). Trimming left V 3 bases short and J 4 bases short, with 10 bases between. In DNA, the CDR3 is TGTGCCTGGAGGCCCAGAGGGTACAATGAGCAGTTCTTC. Translation gives CAWRPRGYNEQFF.

The V call is TRBV7-9, the J call TRBJ2-7; 8 bases map to TRBD1. The CDR3 has 14 amino acids. The V gene's germline CDR1 is SEHNR and CDR2 FQNEAQ (reference sequence). Trimming cost V 5 bases and J 5 bases; bases outside gene matches: 8. The CDR3 protein is CASSIGQGRDEQYF. CDR3 bases: TGTGCCAGCAGCATAGGACAGGGTCGGGACGAGCAGTACTTC.

V and J are TRBV6-1 and TRBJ1-2, with unresolved D. V gave up 2 bases and J gave up 2 bases, with 9 bases separating them. CDR1 is MNHNS and CDR2 is SASEGT in the germline V gene. The CDR3 spans 14 residues. The CDR3 DNA sequence: TGTGCCAGCAGTGAAACGGCCGGGAACTATGGCTACACCTTC. Translating it yields CASSETAGNYGYTF.

The chain recombines TRBV7-2 with TRBJ1-1; D is unclear. The germline V gene encodes CDR1 SGHTA and CDR2 FQGNSA. This CDR3 comprises 13 residues. Between the trimmed V and J ends, which lost 8 bases and 4 bases, there was a span of 14 bases. The CDR3: CASGLRGITEAFF. CDR3 sequence (DNA): TGTGCCAGCGGCCTAAGAGGGATCACTGAAGCTTTCTTT.

The V and J genes are TRBV7-8 and TRBJ1-1; D is undetermined. CDR1 SGHVS and CDR2 FQNEAQ come from the germline V gene. V was cut by 3 bases and J by 1 base, with 6 bases left in between. The CDR3 is made up of 13 amino acids. The CDR3 DNA reads TGTGCCAGCAGCTTTCTATCGAACACTGAAGCTTTCTTT. Its protein is CASSFLSNTEAFF. The whole variable domain, remainder taken from reference TRBV7-8 and TRBJ1-1, is GAGVSQSPRYKVAKRGQDVALRCDPISGHVSLFWYQQALGQGPEFLTYFQNEAQLDKSGLPSDRFFAERPEGSVSTLKIQRTQQEDSAVYLCASSFLSNTEAFFGQGTRLTVV.

Written as DNA, the CDR3 is TGTGCCAGCAGTGATAGGGGGGGAAACTACGAGCAGTACTTC. This codes for CASSDRGGNYEQYF. V gene TRBV2 combines with J gene TRBJ2-7, with D possibly matching TRBD2 (7 bases). V lost 3 bases and J 3 bases, leaving 12 bases between the germline ends. The CDR3 length is 14 residues. Germline V gives CDR1 SNHLY, CDR2 FYNNEI. Supplemented by reference TRBV2 and TRBJ2-7, the full variable domain reads EPEVTQTPSHQVTQMGQEVILRCVPISNHLYFYWYRQILGQKVEFLVSFYNNEISEKSEIFDDQFSVERPDGSNFTLKIRSTKLEDSAMYFCASSDRGGNYEQYFGPGTRLTVT.

V and J are TRBV30 and TRBJ1-2; D uncertain. The CDR3 has 13 amino acids. CDR1 and CDR2 (germline): GTSNPN, SVGIG (reference sequence). Trimming removed 0 bases from V and 8 bases from J, with 13 bases in between. The CDR3 DNA is TGTGCCTGGAGTGTAGCCCGGGAGGGCGGCTACACCTTC. Its protein is CAWSVAREGGYTF.

J is TRBJ2-3 and V is TRBV5-1; TRBD2 aligns across 7 bases. V lost 5 bases, J lost 1 base, and 4 bases stayed unmatched. The germline V gene has CDR1 SGHRS and CDR2 YFSETQ. The CDR3 is made up of 14 amino acids. CDR3 region: CASREGRGTDTQYF. The CDR3, as DNA: TGCGCCAGCAGGGAGGGGAGGGGCACAGATACGCAGTATTTT.

The chain couples TRBV4-1 to TRBJ1-2, with a tentative D call TRBD1 (6 bases). Deletions cut 0 bases from V and 4 bases from J, with 12 bases between. Germline assignment: CDR1 MGHRA and CDR2 YSYEKL. The CDR3 totals 15 residues. CDR3 DNA: TGCGCCAGCAGCCAAGATCGAGGACAGCGCTATGGCTACACCTTC. It is translated as CASSQDRGQRYGYTF.

The genes are TRBV27 and TRBJ2-2, with D perhaps matching TRBD2 (7 bases). V dropped 4 bases and J dropped 3 bases, with 15 bases sitting between them. The CDR3 has 16 residues. Germline CDR1 and CDR2: MNHEY and SMNVEV (reference sequence). The CDR3 here is CASSSVGGPYTGELFF. Written as DNA, the CDR3 is TGTGCCAGCAGTTCGGTGGGGGGGCCCTACACCGGGGAGCTGTTTTTT.

The chain recombines TRBV9 with TRBJ1-2; D possibly corresponds to TRBD1 (5 bases). CDR1 is SGDLS and CDR2 is YYNGEE in the germline V gene. The CDR3 has 15 amino acids. V dropped 4 bases and J dropped 6 bases, with 19 bases sitting between them. CDR3: CASSSTPQGSHGYTF. The CDR3 DNA is TGTGCCAGCAGCTCAACTCCCCAGGGTAGCCATGGCTACACCTTC.

This clone was detected ten times or more. The chain combines TRBV28 with TRBJ2-1; 9 bases are a match to TRBD2. This CDR3 contains 17 residues. Per the germline V gene, CDR1 is MDHEN and CDR2 is SYDVKM. V dropped 0 bases and J dropped 10; count of bases not matched to a gene: 13. The CDR3 region has the DNA TGTGCCAGCAGTTTATGGTCGCGGGAGGGGAGGATAGGGGAGCAGTTCTTC. It yields the protein CASSLWSREGRIGEQFF.

This clone appeared a single time. The CDR3 coding sequence is TGTGCCATCAGTACCCGGACAGGGAAGGGAGAAAAACTGTTTTTT. Its translation: CAISTRTGKGEKLFF. The V gene is TRBV10-3, the J gene TRBJ1-4; TRBD1 matches at 8 bases. Germline trimming cut 5 bases from V and 8 bases from J; bases unmatched to any gene: 10. CDR3 length equals 15 residues. The V gene's germline CDR1 is ENHRY and CDR2 SYGVKD.

This clone came up a few times. V gene TRBV7-8 combines with J gene TRBJ1-5; 7 positions match TRBD1. Looked up from germline, CDR1 is SGHVS and CDR2 is FQNEAQ. V gave up 5 bases and J gave up 2 bases; unmatched junction bases: 9. The CDR3 consists of 16 residues. For the CDR3, the DNA is TGTGCCAGCAGCCCGACAGGGTATTTGGGCAATCAGCCCCAGCATTTT. Its translation: CASSPTGYLGNQPQHF.